This TCR beta chain was obtained from a study of OX40 agonist ivuxolimab in advanced cancers. In terms of the full investigation: Ivuxolimab was a fully human IgG2 agonistic monoclonal antibody targeting the costimulatory receptor OX40 (CD134). Intravenous ivuxolimab was administered to patients every 2 weeks at six dose levels: 0.01, 0.1, 0.3, 1.5, 3 and 10 mg/kg. Of the approximately 50 patients in dose escalation, about 20 had hepatocellular carcinoma, some 15 had melanoma, 9 had renal cell carcinoma and 9 had head and neck cancer. In the dose-escalation cohort, 75% to 85% of patients were male, and the mean age was around 65 years with a range of about 20 to 90. Patients were allowed to have had prior anti-PD-1, anti-PD-L1 or anti-CTLA-4 therapy, and 40% of the dose-escalation patients had been treated with checkpoint inhibitors. Three dose-escalation patients achieved partial responses, one with hepatocellular carcinoma and two with cutaneous melanoma. Peripheral TCRbeta sequencing aimed to test whether ivuxolimab altered TCR sequence diversity and caused clonal T-cell expansion. The paper describes the monotherapy dose-escalation part (N ≈ 49 patients) of the phase I trial of ivuxolimab. What the research found in general, with its limitations: In the 0.1-3.0 mg/kg groups, partial responders had among the lowest normalized peripheral clonal expansion, particularly in CD8+ T cells. Which antigens the clonally expanded peripheral T cells were specific for was not determined. After ivuxolimab, more expanded clones were found on average in CD8+ T cells than in CD4+ T cells. At doses of 0.1 to 3.0 mg/kg, clonal expansion of both CD4+ and CD8+ T cells in blood was seen between baseline and week 6. Low levels of normalized T-cell clonal expansion were also seen in some nonresponding patients.

In its sample, this clone was seen a few times. Its antigen remains unidentified. Base qualities are not at hand, and no much larger clone is one base apart. The CDR1 and CDR2 encoded by the germline V gene are MNHEY and SVGAGI. Relative to germline, V is 5 bases shorter and J is 3 bases shorter, with 14 bases between their ends. The CDR3 starts with the cysteine, ends with the phenylalanine, and has 14 residues. The CDR3 DNA has 42 bases and is translated from base 1. The trial excluded patients who had a history of autoimmune disease or who were on systemic immunosuppression. Peripheral blood for TCR sequencing was collected from all dose cohorts at baseline, on cycle 4 day 1, and on cycle 7 day 1. The samples were taken from a phase I, first-in-human, multicenter, open-label dose-escalation trial of ivuxolimab. Adults with locally advanced or metastatic melanoma, renal cell, hepatocellular, or head and neck squamous cell carcinoma were enrolled in the trial. Before TCR sequencing, CD4+ and CD8+ T cells were separately sorted from peripheral blood.

To sequence the TCRbeta CDR3 region, genomic DNA was isolated from the sorted cells. The immunoSEQ Assay was used for sequencing of TCRbeta CDR3 regions. TCRdb re-hosts the immuneACCESS table, in-frame sequences only. Its copies lack some clones; in the studies checked, an unresolved V gene accounts for under half of them, and the cause for the rest is not known. The table for this sample lists more than 7,000 clones; 66% of them were counted only once. Around 43% of the sample rests with the top ten. The chain is assembled from TRBV6-5 and TRBJ2-7; TRBD1 is possibly the D segment (5 matching bases). The material sequenced was CD4+ or CD8+ T cells sorted from blood, taken in a trial of the OX40 agonist ivuxolimab. The source is an adult with an advanced solid tumor such as melanoma, head and neck, liver or kidney cancer. The nucleotides read TGTGCCAGCAGTGAAGTTAGGGGTTTCTACGAGCAGTACTTC. Translated, this gives CASSEVRGFYEQYF.